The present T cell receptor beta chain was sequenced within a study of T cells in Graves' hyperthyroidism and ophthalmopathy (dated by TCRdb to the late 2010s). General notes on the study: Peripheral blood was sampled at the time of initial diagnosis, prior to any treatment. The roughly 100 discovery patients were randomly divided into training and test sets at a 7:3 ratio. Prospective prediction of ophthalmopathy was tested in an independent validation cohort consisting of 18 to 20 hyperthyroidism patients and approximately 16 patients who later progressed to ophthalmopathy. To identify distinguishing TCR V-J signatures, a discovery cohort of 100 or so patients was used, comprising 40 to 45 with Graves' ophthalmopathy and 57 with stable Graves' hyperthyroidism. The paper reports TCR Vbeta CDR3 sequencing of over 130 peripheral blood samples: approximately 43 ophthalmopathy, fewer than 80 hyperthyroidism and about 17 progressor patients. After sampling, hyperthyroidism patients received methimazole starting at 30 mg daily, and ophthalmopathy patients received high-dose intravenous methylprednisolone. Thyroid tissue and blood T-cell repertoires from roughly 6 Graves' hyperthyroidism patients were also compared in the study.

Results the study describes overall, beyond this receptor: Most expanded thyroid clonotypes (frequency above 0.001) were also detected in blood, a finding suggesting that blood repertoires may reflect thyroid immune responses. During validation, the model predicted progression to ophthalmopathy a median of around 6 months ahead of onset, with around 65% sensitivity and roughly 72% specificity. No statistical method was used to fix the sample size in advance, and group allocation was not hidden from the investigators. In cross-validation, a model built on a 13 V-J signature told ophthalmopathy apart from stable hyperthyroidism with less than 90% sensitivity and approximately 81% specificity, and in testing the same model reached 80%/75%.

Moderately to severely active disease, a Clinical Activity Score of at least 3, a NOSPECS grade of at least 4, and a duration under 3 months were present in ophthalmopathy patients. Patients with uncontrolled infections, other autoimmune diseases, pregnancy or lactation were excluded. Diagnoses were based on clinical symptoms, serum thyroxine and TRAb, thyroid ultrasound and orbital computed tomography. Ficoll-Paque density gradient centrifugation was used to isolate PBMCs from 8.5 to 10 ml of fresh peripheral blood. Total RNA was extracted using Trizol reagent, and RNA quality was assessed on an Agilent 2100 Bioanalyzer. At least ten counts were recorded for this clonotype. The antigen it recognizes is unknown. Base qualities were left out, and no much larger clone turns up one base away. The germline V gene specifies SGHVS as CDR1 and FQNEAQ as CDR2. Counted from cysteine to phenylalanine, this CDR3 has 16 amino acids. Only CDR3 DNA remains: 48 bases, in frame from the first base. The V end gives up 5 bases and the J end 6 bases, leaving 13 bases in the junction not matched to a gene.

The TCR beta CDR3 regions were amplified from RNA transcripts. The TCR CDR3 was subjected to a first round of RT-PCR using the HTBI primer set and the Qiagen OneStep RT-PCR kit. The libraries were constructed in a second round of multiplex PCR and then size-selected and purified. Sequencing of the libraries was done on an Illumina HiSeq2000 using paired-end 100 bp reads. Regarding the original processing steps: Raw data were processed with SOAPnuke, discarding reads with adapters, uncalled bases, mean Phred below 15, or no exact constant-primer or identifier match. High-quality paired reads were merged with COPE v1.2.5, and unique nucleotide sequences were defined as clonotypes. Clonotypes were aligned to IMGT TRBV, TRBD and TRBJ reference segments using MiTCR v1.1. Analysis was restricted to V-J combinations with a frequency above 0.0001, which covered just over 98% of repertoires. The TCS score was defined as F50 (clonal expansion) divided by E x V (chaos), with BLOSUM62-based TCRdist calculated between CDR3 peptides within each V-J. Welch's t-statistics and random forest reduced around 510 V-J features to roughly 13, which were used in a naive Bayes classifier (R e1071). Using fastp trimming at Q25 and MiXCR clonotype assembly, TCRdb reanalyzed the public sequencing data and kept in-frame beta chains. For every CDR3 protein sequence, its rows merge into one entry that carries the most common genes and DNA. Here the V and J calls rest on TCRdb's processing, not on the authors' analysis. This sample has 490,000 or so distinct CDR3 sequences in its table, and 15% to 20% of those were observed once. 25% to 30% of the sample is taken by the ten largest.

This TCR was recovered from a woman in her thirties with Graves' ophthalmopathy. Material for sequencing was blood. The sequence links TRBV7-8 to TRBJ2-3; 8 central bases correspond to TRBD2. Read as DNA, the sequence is TGTGCCAGCAGCATCCCGCCGAGCGGGAGAGGGGATACGCAGTATTTT. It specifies CASSIPPSGRGDTQYF.